This T cell receptor (beta chain) was sequenced for a study of siplizumab effects on memory and regulatory T cells. V shed 1 base and J shed 0 bases, with 1 base lying between them. The germline V gene encodes CDR1 SGHTA and CDR2 FQGTGA. The CDR3 spans 13 residues. Assay used: immunoSEQ multiplex PCR; TCRdb lists only in-frame clones, some missing. The sample carries some 120,000 clones, 85% to 95% recorded once. What was sequenced was non-Treg CD4+ T cells sorted from blood. The genes are TRBV7-3 and TRBJ1-5; D ambiguous. This clonotype originated in a human donor in good health. CDR3 sequence: CASSLSSNQPQHF. The CDR3 DNA reads as TGTGCCAGCAGCTTAAGTAGCAATCAGCCCCAGCATTTT.